This T cell receptor beta chain comes out of a study of T cell responses to AZD1222 COVID-19 vaccine. Study-level background: Doses given second, at about 4 or about 12 weeks, were pooled.

Sequencing used immunoSEQ multiplex PCR; TCRdb keeps in-frame clones, though not all of them. Of about 120,000 clones listed, roughly 88% are singletons. About this clone itself: Its target is not known.

Study results and limitations: Only a handful of AZD1222 recipients, more than 5 in all, had baseline seropositivity.

Germline CDR1 is SNHLY and CDR2 is FYNNEI. There are 14 residues in the CDR3. J was trimmed by 4 bases and V by 6 bases; bases with no gene match: 5. The specimen was peripheral blood, collected on day 0 of AZD1222 vaccination. This receptor was obtained from an adult in good health. This chain uses TRBV2 with TRBJ2-2; 7 bases are shared with TRBD1. The CDR3: CASRYRGVTGELFF. CDR3 nucleotides: TGTGCCAGCAGATACAGGGGAGTCACCGGGGAGCTGTTTTTT.